Shown below are 19 T cell receptor beta chains from a single sample sequenced in a study of control samples from healthy donors and cancer patients. The method was immunoSEQ multiplex PCR; TCRdb's version includes in-frame clones alone and lacks a portion of them. The table includes just over 150,000 clones, 80% to 90% detected once. The material sequenced was blood. These receptors were taken from a young man in good health.

The chain joins TRBV9 to TRBJ2-4, with unresolved D. This CDR3 is built from 14 residues. Trimming took off 5 bases at V and 8 bases at J, with 17 bases between the two ends. From germline, CDR1 is SGDLS and CDR2 YYNGEE. DNA of the CDR3: TGTGCCAGCAGTTCCCCAAAGGGCGATGACATTCAGTACTTC. Encoded protein: CASSSPKGDDIQYF.

V gene TRBV3-1 (or the pseudogene TRBV3-2) combines with J gene TRBJ1-2; D is undetermined. Trimming stripped 4 bases from V and 6 bases from J, with 9 bases between. CDR3 length equals 12 residues. Germline V gene data show CDR1 as LGHDT and CDR2 as YNNKEL (reference sequence). The chain's CDR3 is CASSLQYNGYTF. CDR3 in DNA: TGTGCCAGCAGCCTGCAATACAATGGCTACACCTTC.

Worth noting for this clone: At the DNA level, this CDR3 is encoded by other sequences in the same sample as well. This chain links TRBV9 with TRBJ1-5; D unclear. V was shortened by 0 bases and J by 3 bases, with 4 bases between the two germline ends. Germline values: CDR1 SGDLS, CDR2 YYNGEE. This CDR3 has 13 amino acids. The CDR3 region is CASSVASNQPQHF. CDR3 in DNA: TGTGCCAGCAGCGTAGCCTCCAATCAGCCCCAGCATTTT.

This chain uses TRBV18 with TRBJ1-1; D possibly corresponds to TRBD1 (6 bases). This CDR3 is built from 16 residues. Germline V gene lookup returns CDR1 KGHSH and CDR2 LQKENI. The V and J ends lost 3 bases and 2 bases respectively, with 16 bases between them. CDR3 bases: TGTGCCAGCTCACCGCTTCTAGGGGGGGCTAACACTGAAGCTTTCTTT. Translation gives CASSPLLGGANTEAFF.

The rearrangement joins TRBV5-1 to TRBJ2-5, with no clear D. Germline V CDR1 and CDR2: SGHRS, YFSETQ. V lost 2 bases and J lost 3, with 8 bases in between. This CDR3 is built from 13 residues. CDR3 nucleotide sequence: TGCGCCAGCAGCTTCTTCGCCAAAGAGACCCAGTACTTC. Protein sequence: CASSFFAKETQYF.

The chain carries TRBV5-1 and TRBJ1-6, with TRBD1 identical over 8 bases. This CDR3 is built from 16 residues. Germline V CDR1 and CDR2: SGHRS, YFSETQ. V gave up 4 bases and J gave up 5 bases; unmatched junction bases: 8. DNA for the CDR3: TGCGCCAGCAGCCTCGGACAGGGAGTTCATAATTCACCCCTCCACTTT. It codes for CASSLGQGVHNSPLHF.

The chain links TRBV2 to TRBJ2-7; no definite D call. The CDR3 is made up of 13 amino acids. CDR1 and CDR2 (germline): SNHLY, FYNNEI. V dropped 10 bases and J dropped 7 bases, with 20 bases sitting between them. The CDR3 sequence is CAKQMGSVEEQYF. The CDR3 region has the DNA TGTGCCAAACAGATGGGGTCCGTGGAGGAGCAGTACTTC.

The chain is built from TRBV7-6 and TRBJ2-2, with 7 bases lining up with TRBD2. The CDR3 consists of 14 residues. J was trimmed by 7 bases and V by 2 bases; bases with no gene match: 4. The V gene's germline CDR1 is SGHVS and CDR2 FNYEAQ. CDR3 sequence reads: CASSLITGGGELFF. The CDR3 DNA follows: TGTGCCAGCAGCTTAATTACGGGGGGCGGGGAGCTGTTTTTT. Based on the CDR3 plus reference TRBV7-6 and TRBJ2-2, the full variable domain is GAGVSQSPRYKVTKRGQDVALRCDPISGHVSLYWYRQALGQGPEFLTYFNYEAQQDKSGLPNDRFSAERPEGSISTLTIQRTEQRDSAMYRCASSLITGGGELFFGEGSRLTVL.

The chain uses TRBV12-3 or TRBV12-4 and TRBJ2-3; D uncertain. V lost 8 bases and J lost 1, with 7 bases in between. The CDR3 covers 12 residues. The CDR3 protein is CASFGGTDTQYF. The DNA for the CDR3 is TGTGCCAGCTTTGGGGGCACAGATACGCAGTATTTT.

The chain carries TRBV29-1 and TRBJ2-7; either TRBD1 or TRBD2 may supply D (5 bases each). With 0 bases removed from V and 5 bases from J, the gap between germline ends came to 17 bases. Germline-derived CDR1 and CDR2 are SQVTM and ANQGSEA. The CDR3 sequence is 15 residues long. DNA for the CDR3: TGCAGCGTTGAAGACTCAGTACAGGCCGGGGACGAGCAGTACTTC. It translates to CSVEDSVQAGDEQYF.

This chain uses TRBV19 with TRBJ1-2, with a weak D call TRBD1 (5 bases). The length of the CDR3 is 14 residues. Germline CDR1 and CDR2: LNHDA and SQIVND (reference sequence). Trimming removed 4 bases from V and 8 bases from J, with 17 bases in between. In DNA form, the CDR3 reads TGTGCCAGTAGTAGATCGAAGGGGTCCTCCGGCTACACCTTC. It yields the protein CASSRSKGSSGYTF.

This chain joins TRBV28 and TRBJ1-4; D call uncertain. Germline V gene sequence: CDR1 MDHEN, CDR2 SYDVKM. The ends were cut back, 1 base at V and 2 bases at J, with 5 bases in the middle. CDR3 length equals 14 residues. The CDR3 region is CASSLFRTNEKLFF. For the CDR3, the DNA is TGTGCCAGCAGTTTATTCAGGACTAATGAAAAACTGTTTTTT.

The chain is built from TRBV6-5 and TRBJ1-2, with 10 bases lining up with TRBD1. The V gene end was trimmed by 7 bases and the J gene end by 7 bases; junction bases not matched to a gene: 12. In germline, CDR1 is MNHEY, CDR2 SVGAGI. This CDR3 comprises 15 residues. The CDR3 sequence: CASTPASGQGSGYTF. CDR3 bases: TGTGCCAGCACCCCCGCGTCGGGACAGGGGAGTGGCTACACCTTC.

This rearrangement joins TRBV18 to TRBJ1-5, with D unclear. The CDR3 runs 14 residues. Germline assignment: CDR1 KGHSH and CDR2 LQKENI. The ends were cut back, 2 bases at V and 5 bases at J, with 10 bases in the middle. The chain's CDR3 is CASSPIHGDQPQHF. In DNA, the CDR3 is TGTGCCAGCTCACCAATCCACGGGGATCAGCCCCAGCATTTT.

The V call is TRBV14, the J call TRBJ2-5; no clear D gene. Trimming shortened V by 2 bases and J by 3 bases, and 16 bases separated the two germline ends. CDR1 is SGHDN and CDR2 is FVKESK in the germline V gene. The CDR3 runs to 16 residues. CDR3 sequence: CASSQILLASEETQYF. The CDR3 region has the DNA TGTGCCAGCAGCCAAATCCTCTTGGCGTCTGAAGAGACCCAGTACTTC.

The V gene is TRBV7-6, the J gene TRBJ2-3; D is ambiguous. V lost 4 bases to trimming and J lost 1 base, with 18 bases between them. The CDR3 is made up of 17 amino acids. CDR1 and CDR2 (germline): SGHVS, FNYEAQ. The CDR3 reads CASSSSSRFRGTDTQYF. CDR3 in DNA: TGTGCCAGCAGCTCGTCTTCCCGGTTTCGAGGCACAGATACGCAGTATTTT.

The chain combines TRBV5-4 with TRBJ1-1; D is possibly TRBD1 (5 bases). Trimming stripped 2 bases from V and 6 bases from J, with 11 bases between. The CDR3 consists of 13 residues. Per the germline V gene, CDR1 is SGHNT and CDR2 is YYREEE (reference sequence). The CDR3 loop reads CASSLLLGAEAFF. The CDR3 nucleotides are TGTGCCAGCAGCTTATTACTGGGGGCTGAAGCTTTCTTT.

The V and J genes are TRBV6-5 and TRBJ2-7; 8 positions match TRBD2. Germline V lookup: CDR1 MNHEY, CDR2 SVGAGI. J was trimmed by 4 bases and V by 0 bases; bases with no gene match: 5. This CDR3 has 15 amino acids. This chain's CDR3 is CASSYSWRGVYEQYF. The CDR3 DNA follows: TGTGCCAGCAGTTACTCGTGGCGGGGGGTTTACGAGCAGTACTTC.

The chain recombines TRBV5-6 with TRBJ1-5; D not resolved. V lost 0 bases and J lost 4, with 8 bases in between. In germline, CDR1 is SGHDT, CDR2 YYEEEE. This CDR3 contains 14 residues. CDR3 loop: CASSLVGSNQPQHF. For the CDR3, the DNA is TGTGCCAGCAGCTTGGTGGGCAGTAATCAGCCCCAGCATTTT.